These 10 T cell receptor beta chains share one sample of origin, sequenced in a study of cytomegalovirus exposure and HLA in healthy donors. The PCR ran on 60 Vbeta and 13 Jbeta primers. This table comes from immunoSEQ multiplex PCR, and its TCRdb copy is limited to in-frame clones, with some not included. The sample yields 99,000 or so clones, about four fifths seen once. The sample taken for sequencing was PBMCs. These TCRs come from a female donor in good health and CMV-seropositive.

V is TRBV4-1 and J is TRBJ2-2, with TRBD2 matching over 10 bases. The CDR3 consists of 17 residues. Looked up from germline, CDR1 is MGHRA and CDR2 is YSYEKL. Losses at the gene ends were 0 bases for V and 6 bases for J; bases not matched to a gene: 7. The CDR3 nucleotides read TGCGCCAGCAGCCAAGAGAATCTAGCGGGAGTGGCCGGGGAGCTGTTTTTT. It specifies CASSQENLAGVAGELFF.

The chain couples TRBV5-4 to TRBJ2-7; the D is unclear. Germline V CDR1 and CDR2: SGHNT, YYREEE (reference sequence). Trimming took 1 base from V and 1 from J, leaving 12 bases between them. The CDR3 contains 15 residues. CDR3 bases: TGTGCCAGCAGCTTGAGCCAGGAAATTTCCTACGAGCAGTACTTC. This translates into CASSLSQEISYEQYF. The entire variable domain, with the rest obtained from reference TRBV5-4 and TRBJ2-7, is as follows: ETGVTQSPTHLIKTRGQQVTLRCSSQSGHNTVSWYQQALGQGPQFIFQYYREEENGRGNFPPRFSGLQFPNYSSELNVNALELDDSALYLCASSLSQEISYEQYFGPGTRLTVT.

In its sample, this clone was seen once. In DNA, the CDR3 is TGTGCCAGCAGCTTTGGACAGGGGGCAAACTATGGCTACACCTTC. It codes for CASSFGQGANYGYTF. The V and J genes are TRBV7-6 and TRBJ1-2; 11 bases are a match to TRBD1. The CDR3 is made up of 15 amino acids. J gave up 2 bases and V 3 bases, and 2 bases lay outside the gene matches. The germline CDR1 and CDR2 sequences are SGHVS and FNYEAQ.

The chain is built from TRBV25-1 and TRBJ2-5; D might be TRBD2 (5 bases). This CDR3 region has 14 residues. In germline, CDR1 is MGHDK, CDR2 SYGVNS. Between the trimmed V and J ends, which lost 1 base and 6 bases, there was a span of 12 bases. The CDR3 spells CASSELEEGKTQYF. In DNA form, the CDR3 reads TGTGCCAGCAGTGAATTGGAGGAAGGAAAGACCCAGTACTTC.

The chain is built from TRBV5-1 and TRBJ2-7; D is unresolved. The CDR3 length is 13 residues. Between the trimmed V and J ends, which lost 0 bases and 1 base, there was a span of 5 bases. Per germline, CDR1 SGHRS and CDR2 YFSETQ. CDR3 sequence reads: CASSLDRSYEQYF. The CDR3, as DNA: TGCGCCAGCAGCTTGGACAGATCCTACGAGCAGTACTTC. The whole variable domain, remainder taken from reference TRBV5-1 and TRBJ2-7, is KAGVTQTPRYLIKTRGQQVTLSCSPISGHRSVSWYQQTPGQGLQFLFEYFSETQRNKGNFPGRFSGRQFSNSRSEMNVSTLELGDSALYLCASSLDRSYEQYFGPGTRLTVT.

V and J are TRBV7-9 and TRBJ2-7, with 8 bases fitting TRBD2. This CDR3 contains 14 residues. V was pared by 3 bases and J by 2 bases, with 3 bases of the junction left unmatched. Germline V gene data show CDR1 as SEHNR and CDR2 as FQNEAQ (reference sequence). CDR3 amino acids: CASSLAGGTYEQYF. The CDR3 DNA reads TGTGCCAGCAGCTTGGCGGGAGGTACCTACGAGCAGTACTTC.

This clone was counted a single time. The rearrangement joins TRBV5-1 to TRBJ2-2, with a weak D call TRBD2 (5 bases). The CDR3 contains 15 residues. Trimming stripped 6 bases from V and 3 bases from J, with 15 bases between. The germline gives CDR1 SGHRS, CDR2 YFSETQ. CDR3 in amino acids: CASTPLGSDTGELFF. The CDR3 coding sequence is TGCGCCAGCACACCCCTAGGGAGCGACACCGGGGAGCTGTTTTTT.

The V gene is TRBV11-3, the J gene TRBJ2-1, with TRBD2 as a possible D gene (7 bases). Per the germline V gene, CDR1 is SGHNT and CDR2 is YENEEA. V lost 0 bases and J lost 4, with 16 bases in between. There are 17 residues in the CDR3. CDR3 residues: CASSLERGGGRYNEQFF. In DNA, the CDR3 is TGTGCCAGCAGCTTAGAGCGGGGCGGGGGCAGATACAATGAGCAGTTCTTC. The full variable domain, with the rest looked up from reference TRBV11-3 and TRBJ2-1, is EAGVVQSPRYKIIEKKQPVAFWCNPISGHNTLYWYLQNLGQGPELLIRYENEEAVDDSQLPKDRFSAERLKGVDSTLKIQPAELGDSAVYLCASSLERGGGRYNEQFFGPGTRLTVL.

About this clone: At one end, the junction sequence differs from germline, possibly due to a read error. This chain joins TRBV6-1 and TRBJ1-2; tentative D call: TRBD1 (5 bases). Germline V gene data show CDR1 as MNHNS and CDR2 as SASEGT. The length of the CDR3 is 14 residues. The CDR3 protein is CASSEGGGVYGYPF. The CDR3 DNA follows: TGTGCCAGCAGTGAAGGGGGAGGGGTCTATGGCTACCCCTTC.

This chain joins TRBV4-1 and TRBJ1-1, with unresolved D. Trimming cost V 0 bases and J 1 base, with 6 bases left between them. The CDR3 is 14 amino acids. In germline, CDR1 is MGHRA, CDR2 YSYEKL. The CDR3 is CASSQEIQNTEAFF. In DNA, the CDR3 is TGCGCCAGCAGCCAAGAAATTCAGAACACTGAAGCTTTCTTT.